A single sample is the source of the 16 T cell receptor beta chains below, sequenced in a study of control samples from healthy donors and cancer patients. The table came from immunoSEQ multiplex PCR; TCRdb's copy has only in-frame clones and leaves some out. The table lists roughly 100,000 clones, 92% of them singletons, with less than 2.5% in the top ten. Sequencing was carried out using blood. These receptors were obtained from a woman younger than 30 in good health.

The CDR3 sequence is CASSSEAGITEAFF. The CDR3 DNA reads as TGCGCCAGCAGCTCGGAAGCCGGGATCACTGAAGCTTTCTTT. The V call is TRBV5-1, the J call TRBJ1-1; no firm D call. Looked up from germline, CDR1 is SGHRS and CDR2 is YFSETQ. The CDR3 consists of 14 residues. The V end lost 3 bases, the J end lost 4 bases, and 13 bases lay between the germline ends. Full variable domain (remainder filled in from reference TRBV5-1 and TRBJ1-1): KAGVTQTPRYLIKTRGQQVTLSCSPISGHRSVSWYQQTPGQGLQFLFEYFSETQRNKGNFPGRFSGRQFSNSRSEMNVSTLELGDSALYLCASSSEAGITEAFFGQGTRLTVV.

In its sample, this clone was seen many times. The gene calls are TRBV10-3 and TRBJ2-7; the D gene is possibly TRBD1 (5 bases). This CDR3 has 15 residues. V was shortened by 0 bases and J by 2 bases, with 11 bases between the two germline ends. CDR1 is ENHRY and CDR2 is SYGVKD in the germline V gene. For the CDR3, the DNA is TGTGCCATCAGTGAGTCCTTGGCGGACACCTACGAGCAGTACTTC. This translates into CAISESLADTYEQYF.

The rearrangement uses TRBV5-4 and TRBJ2-6, with D possibly TRBD1 on 5 matching bases. Germline CDR1 reads SGHNT; CDR2 reads YYREEE (reference sequence). Trimming removed 1 base from V and 3 bases from J, with 8 bases in between. This CDR3 comprises 15 residues. The chain's CDR3 is CASSLRGGGANVLTF. CDR3 DNA sequence: TGTGCCAGCAGCTTGAGGGGTGGTGGGGCCAACGTCCTGACTTTC.

This clone was found a few times. The chain combines TRBV14 with TRBJ1-1; D is possibly TRBD1 (6 bases). The CDR3 sequence is 15 residues long. In germline, CDR1 is SGHDN, CDR2 FVKESK. Deletions cut 6 bases from V and 0 bases from J, with 14 bases between. The CDR3 nucleotides read TGTGCCAGCAGTGAACAGGGCGCTTTGAACACTGAAGCTTTCTTT. Protein: CASSEQGALNTEAFF.

With respect to this clone: This same CDR3 is encoded by further DNA sequences in the sample. The V call is TRBV30, the J call TRBJ2-7, with D unresolved. The CDR3 covers 12 residues. Looked up from germline, CDR1 is GTSNPN and CDR2 is SVGIG (reference sequence). Between the trimmed V and J ends, which lost 0 bases and 3 bases, there was a span of 6 bases. The CDR3 DNA is TGTGCCTGGAGTGTACTGAGCTACGAGCAGTACTTC. It codes for CAWSVLSYEQYF. Drawing the rest from reference TRBV30 and TRBJ2-7, the complete variable domain is SQTIHQWPATLVQPVGSPLSLECTVEGTSNPNLYWYRQAAGRGLQLLFYSVGIGQISSEVPQNLSASRPQDRQFILSSKKLLLSDSGFYLCAWSVLSYEQYFGPGTRLTVT.

A single count supports this clone. V gene TRBV19 combines with J gene TRBJ1-3; 10 bases map to TRBD1. The ends lost 4 bases at V and 6 bases at J; junction bases unmatched: 6. The CDR3 loop spans 15 amino acids. Germline CDR1 and CDR2: LNHDA and SQIVND (reference sequence). This CDR3 reads CASSNRDRGLNTIYF. Here the CDR3 DNA reads TGTGCCAGTAGTAACCGGGACAGGGGATTAAACACCATATATTTT.

The V and J genes are TRBV27 and TRBJ2-7; maybe TRBD2 (7 bases). This CDR3 contains 13 residues. Trimming removed 8 bases at V and 4 bases at J, with 15 bases between. Germline CDR1 and CDR2: MNHEY and SMNVEV (reference sequence). CDR3 amino acids: CASSRGGGYEQYF. Here the CDR3 DNA reads TGTGCCAGCTCTAGGGGAGGGGGATACGAGCAGTACTTC.

This chain connects TRBV5-1 to TRBJ1-4; possibly TRBD1 for D (5 bases). Germline-derived CDR1 and CDR2 are SGHRS and YFSETQ. Trimming removed 0 bases at V and 8 bases at J, with 17 bases between. The CDR3 has 16 amino acids. The CDR3 DNA reads TGCGCCAGCAGCTTGGAGGGTTTGGGGGGACGAGAAAAACTGTTTTTT. Protein sequence: CASSLEGLGGREKLFF.

The J gene is TRBJ2-5, the V gene TRBV27; 7 bases agree with TRBD2. From germline, CDR1 is MNHEY and CDR2 SMNVEV (reference sequence). CDR3 length: 14 residues. Unmatched junction bases numbered 8, after V lost 5 bases and J lost 5 bases. The CDR3 is CASSAAGGWETQYF. The CDR3 bases are TGTGCCAGCAGTGCCGCCGGGGGGTGGGAGACCCAGTACTTC.

This clone is a singleton in its sample. V is TRBV5-5 and J is TRBJ2-1; maybe TRBD2 (5 bases). The CDR3 is 15 amino acids. V was clipped by 0 bases and J by 12 bases, with 19 bases between them. Per germline, CDR1 SGHKS and CDR2 YYEKEE (reference sequence). CDR3 bases: TGTGCCAGCAGCTTGGTAGGTGGTAGCGCCCCTTTGCAGTTCTTC. It specifies CASSLVGGSAPLQFF.

V usage is TRBV2 and J usage is TRBJ1-2; maybe TRBD1 (5 bases). The CDR3 contains 12 residues. V was trimmed by 7 bases and J by 4 bases, leaving 10 bases between them. Germline CDR1 and CDR2: SNHLY and FYNNEI. The CDR3 DNA reads TGTGCCAGCACCCTCGGGGGCTATGGCTACACCTTC. This gives the protein CASTLGGYGYTF.

The V call is TRBV28, the J call TRBJ1-1, with 8 bases lining up with TRBD1. Germline V gene data show CDR1 as MDHEN and CDR2 as SYDVKM. The V segment lost 6 bases and the J segment 0 bases; nucleotides outside the gene matches: 3. The CDR3 is 14 residues long. In DNA form, the CDR3 reads TGTGCCAGCAGATCAGGGGGCCTGAACACTGAAGCTTTCTTT. As protein: CASRSGGLNTEAFF.

The V gene is TRBV27, the J gene TRBJ2-5; TRBD1 is a possible D gene (6 bases). Trimming took off 5 bases at V and 3 bases at J, with 10 bases between the two ends. This CDR3 comprises 13 residues. Per the germline V gene, CDR1 is MNHEY and CDR2 is SMNVEV (reference sequence). CDR3 residues: CASSEYREETQYF. Here the CDR3 DNA reads TGTGCCAGCAGTGAATACAGGGAAGAGACCCAGTACTTC.

This chain connects TRBV15 to TRBJ1-2, with 9 bases identical to TRBD1. Germline CDR1 and CDR2: LNHNV and YYDKDF (reference sequence). Unmatched junction bases numbered 7, after V lost 3 bases and J lost 8 bases. The CDR3 totals 14 residues. The CDR3 sequence is CATSSQQGAGGYTF. The CDR3 DNA is TGTGCCACCAGCAGCCAACAGGGGGCGGGAGGCTACACCTTC. Full variable domain (outside the CDR3, taken from reference TRBV15 and TRBJ1-2): DAMVIQNPRYQVTQFGKPVTLSCSQTLNHNVMYWYQQKSSQAPKLLFHYYDKDFNNEADTPDNFQSRRPNTSFCFLDIRSPGLGDTAMYLCATSSQQGAGGYTFGSGTRLTVV.

The chain has TRBV28 and TRBJ2-7; maybe TRBD2 (6 bases). The CDR3 contains 13 residues. Germline CDR1 MDHEN, CDR2 SYDVKM. Here the CDR3 reads CGVFSGDSYEQYF. The DNA of the CDR3 is TGTGGTGTGTTTAGCGGTGACTCCTACGAGCAGTACTTC.

The V and J genes are TRBV9 and TRBJ1-1, with 8 bases aligning to TRBD1. Germline lookup yields CDR1 SGDLS and CDR2 YYNGEE. The CDR3 runs to 15 residues. V lost 0 bases, J lost 2 bases, and 3 bases stayed unmatched. CDR3: CASSVGQGSNTEAFF. Written as DNA, the CDR3 is TGTGCCAGCAGCGTAGGACAGGGGTCCAACACTGAAGCTTTCTTT. Looking up the rest from reference TRBV9 and TRBJ1-1 gives the full variable domain: DSGVTQTPKHLITATGQRVTLRCSPRSGDLSVYWYQQSLDQGLQFLIQYYNGEERAKGNILERFSAQQFPDLHSELNLSSLELGDSALYFCASSVGQGSNTEAFFGQGTRLTVV.